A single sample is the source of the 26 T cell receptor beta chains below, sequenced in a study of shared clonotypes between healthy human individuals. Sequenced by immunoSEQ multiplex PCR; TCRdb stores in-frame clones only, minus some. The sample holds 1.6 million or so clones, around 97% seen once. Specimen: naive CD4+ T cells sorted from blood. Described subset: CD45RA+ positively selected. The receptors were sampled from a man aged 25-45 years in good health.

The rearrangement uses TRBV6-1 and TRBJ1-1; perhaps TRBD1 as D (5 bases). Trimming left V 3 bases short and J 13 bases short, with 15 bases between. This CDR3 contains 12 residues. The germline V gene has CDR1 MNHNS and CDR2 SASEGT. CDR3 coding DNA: TGTGCCAGCAGTGAGTTCAGGGTTCCGGGTTTCTTT. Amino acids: CASSEFRVPGFF.

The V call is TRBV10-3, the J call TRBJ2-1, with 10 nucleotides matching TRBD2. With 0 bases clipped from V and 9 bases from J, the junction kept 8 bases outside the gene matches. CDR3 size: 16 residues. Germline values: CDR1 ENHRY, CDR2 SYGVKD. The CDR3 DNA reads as TGTGCCATCAGTGAGTCGACCGGGACTAGCGAGGGTGAGCAGTTCTTC. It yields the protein CAISESTGTSEGEQFF.

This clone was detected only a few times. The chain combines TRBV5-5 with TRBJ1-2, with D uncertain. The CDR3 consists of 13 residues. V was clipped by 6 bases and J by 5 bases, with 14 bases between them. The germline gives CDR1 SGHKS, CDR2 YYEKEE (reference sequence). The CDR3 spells CASTLEGSYGYTF. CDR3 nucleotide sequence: TGTGCCAGCACCCTCGAAGGGAGTTATGGCTACACCTTC.

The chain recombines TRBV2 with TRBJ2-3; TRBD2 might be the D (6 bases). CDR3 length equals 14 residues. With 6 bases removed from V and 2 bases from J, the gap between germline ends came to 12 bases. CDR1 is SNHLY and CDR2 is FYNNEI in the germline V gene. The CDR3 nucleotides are TGTGCCAGCAGCGCGGGACCCCTCACAGATACGCAGTATTTT. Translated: CASSAGPLTDTQYF.

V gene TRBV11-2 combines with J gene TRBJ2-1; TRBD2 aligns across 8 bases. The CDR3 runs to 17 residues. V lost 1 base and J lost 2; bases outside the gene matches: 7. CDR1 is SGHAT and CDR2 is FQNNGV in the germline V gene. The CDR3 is CASSLVWTSKPYNEQFF. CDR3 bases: TGTGCCAGCAGCTTAGTTTGGACTAGCAAGCCCTACAATGAGCAGTTCTTC.

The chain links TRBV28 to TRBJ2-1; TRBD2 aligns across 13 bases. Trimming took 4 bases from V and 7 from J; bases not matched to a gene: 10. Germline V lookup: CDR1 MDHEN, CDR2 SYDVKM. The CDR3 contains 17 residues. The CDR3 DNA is TGTGCCAGCAGTTCGATTACTAGCGGGAGGGCCCAGAATGAGCAGTTCTTC. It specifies CASSSITSGRAQNEQFF.

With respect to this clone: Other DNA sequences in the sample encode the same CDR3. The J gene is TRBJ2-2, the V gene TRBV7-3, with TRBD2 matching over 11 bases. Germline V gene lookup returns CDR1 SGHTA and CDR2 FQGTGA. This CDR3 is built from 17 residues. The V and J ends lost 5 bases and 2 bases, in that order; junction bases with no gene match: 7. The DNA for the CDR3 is TGTGCCAGCAGCGCGTCCGGGACTAGCGGCAACACCGGGGAGCTGTTTTTT. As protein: CASSASGTSGNTGELFF. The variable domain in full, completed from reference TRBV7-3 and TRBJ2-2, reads GAGVSQTPSNKVTEKGKYVELRCDPISGHTALYWYRQSLGQGPEFLIYFQGTGAADDSGLPNDRFFAVRPEGSVSTLKIQRTERGDSAVYLCASSASGTSGNTGELFFGEGSRLTVL.

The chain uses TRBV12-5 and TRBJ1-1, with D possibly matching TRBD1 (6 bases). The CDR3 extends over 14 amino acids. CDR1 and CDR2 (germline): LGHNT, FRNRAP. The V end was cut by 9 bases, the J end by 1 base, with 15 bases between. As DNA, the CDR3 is TGTGCTAGCGGCCTGGGGGGGCCGAACACTGAAGCTTTCTTT. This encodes CASGLGGPNTEAFF. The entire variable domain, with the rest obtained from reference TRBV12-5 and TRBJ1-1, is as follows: DARVTQTPRHKVTEMGQEVTMRCQPILGHNTVFWYRQTMMQGLELLAYFRNRAPLDDSGMPKDRFSAEMPDATLATLKIQPSEPRDSAVYFCASGLGGPNTEAFFGQGTRLTVV.

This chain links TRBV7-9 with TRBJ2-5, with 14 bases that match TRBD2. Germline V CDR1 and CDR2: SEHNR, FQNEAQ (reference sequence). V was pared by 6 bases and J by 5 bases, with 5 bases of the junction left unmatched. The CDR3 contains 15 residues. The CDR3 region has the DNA TGTGCCAGCAGTCGGGGACTAGCGGGAGCGGAGACCCAGTACTTC. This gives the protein CASSRGLAGAETQYF.

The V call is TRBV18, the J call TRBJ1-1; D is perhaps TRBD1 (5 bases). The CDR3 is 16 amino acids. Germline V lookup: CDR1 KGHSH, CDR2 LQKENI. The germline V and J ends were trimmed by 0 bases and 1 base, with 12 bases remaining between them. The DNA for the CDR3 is TGTGCCAGCTCACCACCGTTTACCCAGGGGAACACTGAAGCTTTCTTT. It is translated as CASSPPFTQGNTEAFF.

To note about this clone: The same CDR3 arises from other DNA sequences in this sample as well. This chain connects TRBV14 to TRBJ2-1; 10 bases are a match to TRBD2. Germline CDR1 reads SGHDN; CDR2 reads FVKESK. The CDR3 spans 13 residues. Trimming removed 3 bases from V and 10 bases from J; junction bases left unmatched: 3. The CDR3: CASSQPLAGEQFF. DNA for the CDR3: TGTGCCAGCAGCCAGCCACTAGCGGGAGAGCAGTTCTTC.

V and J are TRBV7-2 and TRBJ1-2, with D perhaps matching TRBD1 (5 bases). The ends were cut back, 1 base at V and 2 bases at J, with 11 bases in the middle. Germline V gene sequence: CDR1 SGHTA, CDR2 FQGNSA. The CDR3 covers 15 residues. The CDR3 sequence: CASSLGVGTNYGYTF. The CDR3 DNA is TGTGCCAGCAGCTTAGGGGTGGGGACCAACTATGGCTACACCTTC.

The CDR3 loop reads CASSLEGGGNYEQYF. CDR3 bases: TGTGCCAGCAGCTTAGAAGGCGGGGGGAACTACGAGCAGTACTTC. The chain joins TRBV11-3 to TRBJ2-7; 8 bases align to TRBD2. This CDR3 is 15 amino acids long. CDR1 is SGHNT and CDR2 is YENEEA in the germline V gene. Germline trimming cut 0 bases from V and 3 bases from J; bases unmatched to any gene: 4. The full variable domain, completed using reference TRBV11-3 and TRBJ2-7, is EAGVVQSPRYKIIEKKQPVAFWCNPISGHNTLYWYLQNLGQGPELLIRYENEEAVDDSQLPKDRFSAERLKGVDSTLKIQPAELGDSAVYLCASSLEGGGNYEQYFGPGTRLTVT.

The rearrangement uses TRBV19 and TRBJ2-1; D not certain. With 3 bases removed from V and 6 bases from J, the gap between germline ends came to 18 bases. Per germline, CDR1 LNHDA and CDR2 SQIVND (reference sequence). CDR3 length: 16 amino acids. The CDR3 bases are TGTGCCAGTAGTATTTCTGGCCCGGCACTTGGCAATGAGCAGTTCTTC. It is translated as CASSISGPALGNEQFF.

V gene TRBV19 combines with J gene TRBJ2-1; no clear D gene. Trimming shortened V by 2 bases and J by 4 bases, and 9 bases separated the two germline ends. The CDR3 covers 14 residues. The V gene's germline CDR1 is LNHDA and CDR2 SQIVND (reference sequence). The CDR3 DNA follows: TGTGCCAGTAGTATAAGGCCGAAATACAATGAGCAGTTCTTC. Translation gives CASSIRPKYNEQFF.

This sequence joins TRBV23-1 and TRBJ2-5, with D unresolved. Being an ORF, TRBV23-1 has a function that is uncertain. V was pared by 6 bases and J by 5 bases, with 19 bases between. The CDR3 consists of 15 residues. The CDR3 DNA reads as TGCGCCAGCAGCTCCACGCTAAGGCCCCCCGAGACCCAGTACTTC. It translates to CASSSTLRPPETQYF.

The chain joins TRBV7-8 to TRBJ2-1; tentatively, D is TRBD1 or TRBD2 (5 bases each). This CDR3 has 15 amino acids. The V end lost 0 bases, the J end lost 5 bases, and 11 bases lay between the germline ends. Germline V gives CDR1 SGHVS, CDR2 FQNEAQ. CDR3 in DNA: TGTGCCAGCAGCTTAGCGCGTGGGGACCACAATGAGCAGTTCTTC. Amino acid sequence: CASSLARGDHNEQFF.

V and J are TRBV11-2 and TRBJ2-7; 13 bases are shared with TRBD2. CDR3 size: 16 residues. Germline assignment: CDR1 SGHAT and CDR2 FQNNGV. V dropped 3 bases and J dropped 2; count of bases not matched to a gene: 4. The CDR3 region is CASSFTSGRVPYEQYF. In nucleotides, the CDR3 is TGTGCCAGCAGCTTCACTAGCGGGAGGGTCCCCTACGAGCAGTACTTC.

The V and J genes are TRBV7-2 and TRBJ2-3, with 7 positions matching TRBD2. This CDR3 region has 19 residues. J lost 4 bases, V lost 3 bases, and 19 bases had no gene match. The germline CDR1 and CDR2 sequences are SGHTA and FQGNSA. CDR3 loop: CASSLRAVILAEDSDTQYF. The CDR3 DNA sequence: TGTGCCAGCAGCTTGAGGGCCGTGATCCTAGCGGAAGATTCAGATACGCAGTATTTT.

For the CDR3, the DNA is TGCGCCAGCAGCCAAGGGAGCGGGAGGATAGGAGAGACCCAGTACTTC. As protein: CASSQGSGRIGETQYF. The gene calls are TRBV4-3 and TRBJ2-5; 9 bases map to TRBD2. V gave up 1 base and J gave up 4 bases; unmatched junction bases: 7. CDR1 is LGHNA, CDR2 YSLEER, per germline. This CDR3 comprises 16 residues.

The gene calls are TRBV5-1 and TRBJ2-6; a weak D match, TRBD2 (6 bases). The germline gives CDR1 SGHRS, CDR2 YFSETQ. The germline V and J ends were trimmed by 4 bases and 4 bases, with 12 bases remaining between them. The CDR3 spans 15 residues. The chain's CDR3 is CASSTGVSGANVLTF. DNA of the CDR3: TGCGCCAGCAGCACGGGGGTATCCGGGGCCAACGTCCTGACTTTC.

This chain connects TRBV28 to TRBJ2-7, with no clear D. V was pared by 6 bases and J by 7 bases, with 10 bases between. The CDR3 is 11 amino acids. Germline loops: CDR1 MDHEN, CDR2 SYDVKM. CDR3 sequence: CASRLRQEQYF. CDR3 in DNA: TGTGCCAGCAGACTTCGACAAGAGCAGTACTTC.

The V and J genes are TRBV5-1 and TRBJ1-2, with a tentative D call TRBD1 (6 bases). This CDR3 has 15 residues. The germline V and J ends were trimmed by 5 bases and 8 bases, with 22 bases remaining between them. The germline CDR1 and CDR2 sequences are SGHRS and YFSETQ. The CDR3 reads CASSFRPDRLEGYTF. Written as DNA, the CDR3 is TGCGCCAGCAGTTTTCGTCCTGACAGGTTGGAAGGCTACACCTTC.

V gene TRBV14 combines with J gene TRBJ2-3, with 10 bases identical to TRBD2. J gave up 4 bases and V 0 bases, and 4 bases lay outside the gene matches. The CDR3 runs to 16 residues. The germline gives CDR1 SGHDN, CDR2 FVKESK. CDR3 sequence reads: CASSQDLAGAADTQYF. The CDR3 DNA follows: TGTGCCAGCAGCCAAGATCTAGCGGGAGCGGCAGATACGCAGTATTTT.

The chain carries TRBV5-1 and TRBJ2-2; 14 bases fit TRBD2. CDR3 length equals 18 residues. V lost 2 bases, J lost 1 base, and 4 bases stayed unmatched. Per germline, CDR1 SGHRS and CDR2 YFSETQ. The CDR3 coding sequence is TGCGCCAGCAGCTTTGGACTAGCGGGAGGAAAGAACACCGGGGAGCTGTTTTTT. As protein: CASSFGLAGGKNTGELFF.

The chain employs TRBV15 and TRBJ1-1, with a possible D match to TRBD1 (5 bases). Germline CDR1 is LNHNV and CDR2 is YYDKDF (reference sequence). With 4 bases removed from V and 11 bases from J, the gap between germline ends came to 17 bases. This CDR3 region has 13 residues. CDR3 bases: TGTGCCACCAGCAAAAGGGCGGGGGATTGGGCTTTCTTT. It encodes CATSKRAGDWAFF.